What follows describes a single T cell receptor (beta chain). Its cognate antigen is unknown. These data come from a study of shared clonotypes between healthy human individuals. Study-wide results and caveats: A reduction in generation probabilities was seen for non-shared clonotypes relative to those shared by all four donors. Sharing across four donors was highest in naive CD4 (roughly 5%) and lowest in memory CD8 (about 0.4%). Larger estimated richness was generally seen in naive subsets than in memory subsets.

Here immunoSEQ multiplex PCR was the method, and the copy in TCRdb shows in-frame clones only, minus some. The table has roughly 2.5 million clones, more than 90% seen once. This CDR3 has 15 residues. From germline, CDR1 is SEHNR and CDR2 FQNEAQ (reference sequence). V was trimmed by 2 bases and J by 4 bases, leaving 14 bases between them. The chain employs TRBV7-9 and TRBJ1-1; D ambiguous. The sample consisted of naive CD4+ T cells sorted from blood. Subset reported: CD45RA+ positively selected. The sequence derives from a man aged 18 to 35 in good health. The CDR3 coding sequence is TGTGCCAGCAGCTTATTAGGGCAACCGGGCACTGAAGCTTTCTTT. Translated: CASSLLGQPGTEAFF.